This is a list of T cell receptor beta chains from one sample in a study of blood T cell repertoires in COVID-19. Clones were sequenced by immunoSEQ multiplex PCR, and TCRdb holds only the in-frame ones, with some missing. This sample yields 150,000 to 200,000 clones, of which 70% to 85% are seen a single time; approximately 22% belongs to the top ten. Sequenced material: peripheral blood. The origin of the receptors is a woman of 80 years or more with acute or convalescent COVID-19. Both conserved end residues are part of each CDR3.

V	J	CDR3
TRBV7-6	TRBJ2-3	CASSSTDTQYF
TRBV18	TRBJ1-5	CASSNGQGGNQPQHF
TRBV20-1	TRBJ1-4	CSALGGQRLFF
TRBV29-1	TRBJ2-1	CSVLQDNEQFF
TRBV7-8	TRBJ1-2	CASSFAANYGYTF
TRBV3-1/TRBV3-2	TRBJ2-1	CASSQTLAGNEQFF
TRBV10-2	TRBJ1-1	CASSEPARRTEAFF
TRBV5-1	TRBJ2-2	CASSSGQRGYTGELFF
TRBV19	TRBJ2-1	CASRTGYYNEQFF
TRBV21-1	TRBJ1-4	CASSNDGRGPGEKLFF
TRBV29-1	TRBJ2-3	CSADRGGTDTQYF
TRBV7-2	TRBJ2-1	CASSRPGVGLLEQFF
TRBV7-8	TRBJ2-1	CASSLGWGSSYNEQFF
TRBV2	TRBJ2-7	CASKVGTASSYEQYF
TRBV4-2	TRBJ2-1	CASSKIAGAQDNEQFF
TRBV29-1	TRBJ2-2	CSAAHPTGITNTGELFF
TRBV4-3	TRBJ1-1	CASSPRQDTEAFF
TRBV6-4	TRBJ1-1	CASRRDTVNTEAFF
TRBV9	TRBJ1-1	CASSVEARGNTEAFF
TRBV2	TRBJ1-6	CASRDWWPLHF
TRBV11-2	TRBJ2-7	CASSLKAGGRRDEQYF
TRBV19	TRBJ2-2	CASSAPGQGFVGELFF
TRBV14	TRBJ2-1	CATAREIYNEQFF
TRBV7-2	TRBJ1-2	CASSLTTGVGYGYTF
TRBV29-1	TRBJ1-1	CSVGLRRVDTEAFF
TRBV19	TRBJ2-1	CASSIAGDNEQFF